One and the same sample provided the 28 T cell receptor beta chains below, sequenced in a study of T-cell reconstitution after alpha-beta-depleted transplantation in children. Which antigens these TCRs recognize remains unknown. Findings and limits, study-wide: When one year had passed after transplant, most T-cell counts and diversity came from newly produced T cells.

Unique molecular identifiers were used to barcode this TCRbeta library. TCRdb passed the PCR reads through MiXCR, listing each CDR3 protein once. The sample gives around 270,000 distinct CDR3 sequences, almost 8% of which show up once; approximately 9.6% is in the top ten. The sample here was peripheral blood, taken 360 days after TCRalphabeta/CD19-depleted stem cell transplant. All receptors come from a female patient aged 2-10 years who had a stem cell transplant for Fanconi anemia, so the T cells may come from the graft donor.

The V gene is TRBV12-3 or TRBV12-4, the J gene TRBJ1-4; TRBD1 matches at 10 bases. Trimming at V came to 3 bases and at J to 12 bases, leaving 7 bases not matched to a gene. CDR3 size: 14 residues. The CDR3 DNA sequence: TGTGCCAGCAGTTTGTTGGGACAGGGGCAGCAACTGTTTTTT. This sequence encodes CASSLLGQGQQLFF.

J is TRBJ2-3 and V is TRBV21-1; the D call in the table, TRBD2, was not verified against the DNA. TRBV21-1 is designated a pseudogene. This CDR3 contains 15 residues. CDR3 in amino acids: CASKYRLLPPDTQYF. Written as DNA, the CDR3 is TGTGCCAGCAAATACAGGTTGCTCCCGCCAGATACGCAGTATTTT.

The chain employs TRBV5-4 and TRBJ2-2; the match to TRBD2 covers 8 bases. The germline gives CDR1 SGHNT, CDR2 YYREEE (reference sequence). J was trimmed by 4 bases and V by 3 bases; bases with no gene match: 2. This CDR3 is 14 amino acids long. CDR3 DNA sequence: TGTGCCAGCAGCTCGGGGGGGTTCACCGGGGAGCTGTTTTTT. Protein product: CASSSGGFTGELFF.

This clonotype occurred a few times. The chain couples TRBV4-2 to TRBJ2-7, with TRBD2 identical over 9 bases. CDR1 is LGHNA and CDR2 is YNFKEQ in the germline V gene. V dropped 6 bases and J dropped 0; count of bases not matched to a gene: 12. The CDR3 length is 17 residues. CDR3 nucleotide sequence: TGTGCCAGCAGTAAAGAAGGGCGGGGGGGAAACTCCTACGAGCAGTACTTC. Residues: CASSKEGRGGNSYEQYF.

The chain carries TRBV29-1 and TRBJ2-1; perhaps TRBD2 as D (6 bases). V was pared by 7 bases and J by 7 bases, with 11 bases between. From germline, CDR1 is SQVTM and CDR2 ANQGSEA. The CDR3 is made up of 11 amino acids. CDR3 sequence: CSGRLENEQFF. CDR3 coding DNA: TGCAGCGGCAGACTAGAAAATGAGCAGTTCTTC.

The chain carries TRBV6-5 and TRBJ2-3; D not certain. The ends were cut back, 0 bases at V and 0 bases at J, with 10 bases in the middle. The CDR3 is 16 amino acids. CDR1 is MNHEY and CDR2 is SVGAGI in the germline V gene. The CDR3 region is CASSYSALDSTDTQYF. CDR3 nucleotides: TGTGCCAGCAGTTACTCGGCCCTAGATAGCACAGATACGCAGTATTTT.

This clonotype was detected only a few times. The chain recombines TRBV5-1 with TRBJ1-2; D is perhaps TRBD1 (5 bases). Germline V gives CDR1 SGHRS, CDR2 YFSETQ. This CDR3 is 16 amino acids long. Trimming removed 1 base from V and 3 bases from J, with 16 bases in between. This chain's CDR3 is CASSLFAGAPDYGYTF. CDR3 nucleotide sequence: TGCGCCAGCAGCTTGTTTGCCGGGGCCCCAGACTATGGCTACACCTTC.

This clonotype occurred many times. The V and J genes are TRBV6-5 and TRBJ1-1; no reliable D call. Germline values: CDR1 MNHEY, CDR2 SVGAGI. The CDR3 is 13 amino acids. V was shortened by 5 bases and J by 2 bases, with 9 bases between the two germline ends. The CDR3 reads CASSNEPNTEAFF. CDR3 coding DNA: TGTGCCAGCAGTAATGAACCTAACACTGAAGCTTTCTTT.

This clonotype appeared a few times. The chain links TRBV20-1 to TRBJ1-1, with D maybe TRBD1 (5 bases). The CDR3 length is 14 residues. Germline assignment: CDR1 DFQATT and CDR2 SNEGSKA (reference sequence). V was shortened by 0 bases and J by 4 bases, with 12 bases between the two germline ends. The CDR3 DNA sequence: TGCAGTGCTAGAGATCAGCAGGGTCCCACTGAAGCTTTCTTT. Its protein product is CSARDQQGPTEAFF.

The rearrangement links TRBV14 to TRBJ2-5, with a possible D match to TRBD1 (5 bases). CDR1 SGHDN and CDR2 FVKESK come from the germline V gene. V lost 6 bases and J lost 4, with 12 bases in between. There are 13 residues in the CDR3. This chain's CDR3 is CASRGEAGETQYF. The CDR3 DNA follows: TGTGCCAGCAGAGGGGAAGCAGGAGAGACCCAGTACTTC. The full variable domain, completed using reference TRBV14 and TRBJ2-5, is EAGVTQFPSHSVIEKGQTVTLRCDPISGHDNLYWYRRVMGKEIKFLLHFVKESKQDESGMPNNRFLAERTGGTYSTLKVQPAELEDSGVYFCASRGEAGETQYFGPGTRLLVL.

The genes are TRBV12-3 or TRBV12-4 and TRBJ1-3, with D uncertain. The CDR3 is made up of 15 amino acids. Trimming cost V 3 bases and J 0 bases, with 9 bases left between them. In nucleotides, the CDR3 is TGTGCCAGCAGTTTTGGCGGCCGCTCTGGAAACACCATATATTTT. Translation gives CASSFGGRSGNTIYF.

This clonotype occurred a few times. This chain links TRBV4-3 with TRBJ2-2, with TRBD2 matching over 7 bases. The CDR3 contains 18 residues. J lost 2 bases, V lost 3 bases, and 12 bases had no gene match. Germline V gene data show CDR1 as LGHNA and CDR2 as YSLEER. The CDR3 is CASSQWTGGWDNTGELFF. CDR3 DNA: TGCGCCAGCAGCCAGTGGACCGGGGGGTGGGACAACACCGGGGAGCTGTTTTTT.

The DNA of the CDR3 is TGTGCCAGCGCGATAGCAGGGAGGGAACAACTACCTTCTTTACAAGAGACCCAGTACTTC. This translates into CASAIAGREQLPSLQETQYF. This sequence joins TRBV6-2 or TRBV6-3 and TRBJ2-5; 7 nucleotides align to TRBD2. The V and J ends lost 8 bases and 2 bases, in that order; junction bases with no gene match: 26. This CDR3 region has 20 residues. Germline lookup yields CDR1 MNHEY and CDR2 SVGEGT.

This clonotype was found many times. The chain couples TRBV5-1 to TRBJ2-2; the D gene is possibly TRBD1 (6 bases). The CDR3 is 14 residues long. V lost 4 bases to trimming and J lost 7 bases, with 14 bases between them. CDR1 SGHRS and CDR2 YFSETQ come from the germline V gene. CDR3 sequence (DNA): TGCGCCAGCAGCCAAACACAGGGAATCGGGGAGCTGTTTTTT. Its translation is CASSQTQGIGELFF.

The table lists this clonotype with many counts. This chain joins TRBV7-2 and TRBJ2-1; D may match TRBD1 or TRBD2 (5 bases each). The length of the CDR3 is 11 residues. Germline V lookup: CDR1 SGHTA, CDR2 FQGNSA. V gave up 5 bases and J gave up 10 bases, with 9 bases separating them. The CDR3 loop is CASSMGPEQFF. CDR3 DNA: TGTGCCAGCAGCATGGGACCAGAGCAGTTCTTC.

This clonotype was found a few times. The gene calls are TRBV20-1 and TRBJ2-7; a possible D gene is TRBD1 (6 bases). The V and J ends lost 0 bases and 0 bases respectively, with 9 bases between them. Germline V gene sequence: CDR1 DFQATT, CDR2 SNEGSKA (reference sequence). CDR3 length equals 14 residues. In DNA form, the CDR3 reads TGCAGTGCTAGAGAAGGGGGACCCTCCTACGAGCAGTACTTC. Protein sequence: CSAREGGPSYEQYF.

This clonotype appeared a few times. The CDR3 DNA is TGTGCCAGCAGTTTGGAAGGACTCTCTGGGGCCAACGTCCTGACTTTC. Its translation: CASSLEGLSGANVLTF. This chain links TRBV27 with TRBJ2-6; a possible D gene is TRBD2 (5 bases). V lost 3 bases, J lost 0 bases, and 9 bases lay in between. The CDR3 totals 16 residues. CDR1 is MNHEY, CDR2 SMNVEV, per germline (reference sequence). The full variable domain, its missing parts supplied by reference TRBV27 and TRBJ2-6, is EAQVTQNPRYLITVTGKKLTVTCSQNMNHEYMSWYRQDPGLGLRQIYYSMNVEVTDKGDVPEGYKVSRKEKRNFPLILESPSPNQTSLYFCASSLEGLSGANVLTFGAGSRLTVL.

This clonotype came up many times. This chain connects TRBV10-3 to TRBJ1-1; D gene unclear. The CDR3 is 14 amino acids. Trimming stripped 4 bases from V and 0 bases from J, with 9 bases between. Germline CDR1 reads ENHRY; CDR2 reads SYGVKD. The CDR3 is CAISASPMNTEAFF. CDR3 nucleotides: TGTGCCATCAGTGCGTCCCCCATGAACACTGAAGCTTTCTTT.

This clonotype was recorded at least ten times. The rearrangement uses TRBV2 and TRBJ2-7; D perhaps matches TRBD1 (5 bases). The CDR3 totals 15 residues. Germline values: CDR1 SNHLY, CDR2 FYNNEI. Deletions cut 6 bases from V and 0 bases from J, with 15 bases between. The CDR3 here is CASSSRALSSYEQYF. The CDR3 DNA is TGTGCCAGCAGCTCCAGGGCCTTAAGCTCCTACGAGCAGTACTTC. The whole variable domain, remainder taken from reference TRBV2 and TRBJ2-7, is EPEVTQTPSHQVTQMGQEVILRCVPISNHLYFYWYRQILGQKVEFLVSFYNNEISEKSEIFDDQFSVERPDGSNFTLKIRSTKLEDSAMYFCASSSRALSSYEQYFGPGTRLTVT.

This clonotype was observed many times. J is TRBJ2-2 and V is TRBV11-2, with 9 nucleotides matching TRBD1. This CDR3 region has 16 residues. Looked up from germline, CDR1 is SGHAT and CDR2 is FQNNGV. With V trimmed by 2 bases and J by 7 bases, 8 bases remained unmatched. This CDR3 is CASSLTFNRGRGELFF. The CDR3 DNA reads TGTGCCAGCAGCTTAACCTTCAACAGGGGGCGCGGGGAGCTGTTTTTT.

This CDR3 reads CASSLPGPNYGYTF. CDR3 bases: TGTGCCAGCAGTTTACCAGGGCCAAACTATGGCTACACCTTC. The gene calls are TRBV28 and TRBJ1-2; D is possibly TRBD1 (5 bases). CDR1 MDHEN and CDR2 SYDVKM come from the germline V gene. Deletions cut 2 bases from V and 2 bases from J, with 9 bases between. This CDR3 is 14 amino acids long.

This clonotype was observed a few times. This chain joins TRBV20-1 and TRBJ2-3; 10 nucleotides align to TRBD2. The CDR3 extends over 14 amino acids. V shed 7 bases, J shed 4 bases, and the junction held 8 bases outside the gene matches. Germline CDR1 DFQATT, CDR2 SNEGSKA (reference sequence). CDR3 DNA sequence: TGCAGTGTTAAACTAGCGGGGAGTCCAGATACGCAGTATTTT. This encodes CSVKLAGSPDTQYF.

This clonotype appeared many times. CDR3 nucleotides: TGTGCCAGCAGGTGGGACAGCACCTACGAGCAGTACTTC. Its translation: CASRWDSTYEQYF. This chain uses TRBV28 with TRBJ2-7; 7 nucleotides match TRBD1. Losses at the gene ends were 6 bases for V and 2 bases for J; bases not matched to a gene: 4. This CDR3 contains 13 residues. The germline V gene has CDR1 MDHEN and CDR2 SYDVKM.

This clonotype showed up many times. This rearrangement joins TRBV7-9 to TRBJ2-1, with 11 nucleotides matching TRBD2. This CDR3 is built from 13 residues. The V and J ends lost 8 bases and 8 bases, in that order; junction bases with no gene match: 5. Germline-derived CDR1 and CDR2 are SEHNR and FQNEAQ (reference sequence). CDR3 amino acids: CASVLAGVYEQFF. In nucleotides, the CDR3 is TGTGCCAGCGTACTAGCGGGAGTCTATGAGCAGTTCTTC.

This chain joins TRBV11-2 and TRBJ2-1; D possibly uses TRBD1 or TRBD2 (5 bases each). The germline V gene has CDR1 SGHAT and CDR2 FQNNGV. V dropped 2 bases and J dropped 4 bases, with 24 bases sitting between them. The CDR3 runs 19 residues. This CDR3 is CASSLPDSPTGGGYNEQFF. The CDR3 DNA reads TGTGCCAGCAGCTTACCCGACAGTCCCACCGGCGGAGGATACAATGAGCAGTTCTTC.

The rearrangement uses TRBV12-3 or TRBV12-4 and TRBJ2-3; a possible D gene is TRBD2 (7 bases). Trimming left V 5 bases short and J 2 bases short, with 17 bases between. The length of the CDR3 is 16 residues. CDR3 coding DNA: TGTGCCAGCAGTCAACAAGGGGGGGGTATCACAGATACGCAGTATTTT. It is translated as CASSQQGGGITDTQYF.

This clonotype was picked up many times. The chain couples TRBV28 to TRBJ2-7; 8 positions agree with TRBD1. This CDR3 region has 16 residues. Looked up from germline, CDR1 is MDHEN and CDR2 is SYDVKM. Trimming cost V 8 bases and J 2 bases; bases outside gene matches: 14. The CDR3 coding sequence is TGTGCCAGCGCGGGTTATTCATGGACAGGGACCTACGAGCAGTACTTC. It encodes CASAGYSWTGTYEQYF.

J is TRBJ2-7 and V is TRBV6-1; 9 bases are shared with TRBD2. The junction had 14 bases not matched to a gene; V was cut back by 2 bases and J by 9 bases. The CDR3 is 16 amino acids. In germline, CDR1 is MNHNS, CDR2 SASEGT. The CDR3 reads CASSEKGQREDGRQYF. The CDR3 DNA is TGTGCCAGCAGTGAAAAGGGCCAGCGGGAGGATGGGAGGCAGTACTTC.